This entry lists 25 T cell receptor beta chains sequenced from one sample in a study of T cell responses to AZD1222 COVID-19 vaccine. Some clones are missing from TCRdb's copy, which holds only in-frame ones; the method was immunoSEQ multiplex PCR. The sample includes about 170,000 clones, 80% to 90% of them seen just once. Material: peripheral blood, obtained on day 0 of AZD1222 vaccination. The receptors were sampled from an adult in good health.

The chain is built from TRBV7-9 and TRBJ1-1; TRBD1 is a possible D gene (6 bases). Germline values: CDR1 SEHNR, CDR2 FQNEAQ (reference sequence). V lost 5 bases and J 5 bases, leaving 9 bases between the germline ends. CDR3 length equals 12 residues. This CDR3 reads CASSQGGTEAFF. The CDR3 coding sequence is TGTGCCAGCAGCCAAGGGGGGACTGAAGCTTTCTTT.

The chain couples TRBV30 to TRBJ1-6, with TRBD1 as a possible D gene (6 bases). V dropped 5 bases and J dropped 8 bases, with 16 bases sitting between them. This CDR3 is built from 14 residues. The germline V gene has CDR1 GTSNPN and CDR2 SVGIG (reference sequence). The CDR3 sequence is CAWVDRKGDSPLHF. In nucleotides, the CDR3 is TGTGCCTGGGTCGACAGAAAGGGGGATTCACCCCTCCACTTT.

The chain employs TRBV12-5 and TRBJ2-1; the match to TRBD1 covers 7 bases. Germline V gene sequence: CDR1 LGHNT, CDR2 FRNRAP. V lost 0 bases and J lost 3; bases outside the gene matches: 2. This CDR3 spans 15 amino acids. The CDR3 coding sequence is TGTGCTAGTGGTTTGGTAGGGGGCGGCTACAATGAGCAGTTCTTC. Translating it yields CASGLVGGGYNEQFF.

The chain joins TRBV28 to TRBJ2-5; D remains ambiguous. V dropped 2 bases and J dropped 0 bases, with 10 bases sitting between them. Germline CDR1 reads MDHEN; CDR2 reads SYDVKM. The CDR3 spans 15 residues. Written as DNA, the CDR3 is TGTGCCAGCAGTTTAATCGGACGGAACCAAGAGACCCAGTACTTC. Translating gives CASSLIGRNQETQYF.

The gene calls are TRBV11-2 and TRBJ2-7, with D maybe TRBD1 (8 bases). CDR1 SGHAT and CDR2 FQNNGV come from the germline V gene. The CDR3 consists of 14 residues. Deletions cut 4 bases from V and 7 bases from J, with 17 bases between. CDR3 sequence reads: CASSSQLQGGEQYF. The CDR3 region has the DNA TGTGCCAGCAGCTCGCAATTACAGGGGGGGGAGCAGTACTTC. Combining the CDR3 with reference TRBV11-2 and TRBJ2-7 gives the whole variable domain EAGVAQSPRYKIIEKRQSVAFWCNPISGHATLYWYQQILGQGPKLLIQFQNNGVVDDSQLPKDRFSAERLKGVDSTLKIQPAKLEDSAVYLCASSSQLQGGEQYFGPGTRLTVT.

This clone is a singleton in its sample. This chain connects TRBV2 to TRBJ1-2; possible D gene TRBD1, 6 bases. The germline V gene encodes CDR1 SNHLY and CDR2 FYNNEI. Trimming shortened V by 8 bases and J by 4 bases, and 20 bases separated the two germline ends. The CDR3 length is 15 residues. The CDR3 sequence: CASYRGTGSGYGYTF. Written as DNA, the CDR3 is TGTGCCAGCTACCGGGGCACAGGGTCTGGCTATGGCTACACCTTC. Full variable domain (outside the CDR3, taken from reference TRBV2 and TRBJ1-2): EPEVTQTPSHQVTQMGQEVILRCVPISNHLYFYWYRQILGQKVEFLVSFYNNEISEKSEIFDDQFSVERPDGSNFTLKIRSTKLEDSAMYFCASYRGTGSGYGYTFGSGTRLTVV.

This clone was counted a single time. CDR3 in amino acids: CASSLAGQLSYEQYF. The CDR3 bases are TGTGCCAGCAGCTTGGCAGGCCAGCTCTCCTACGAGCAGTACTTC. This chain uses TRBV5-4 with TRBJ2-7; D is unclear. The V gene's germline CDR1 is SGHNT and CDR2 YYREEE (reference sequence). This CDR3 contains 15 residues. V dropped 0 bases and J dropped 0 bases, with 10 bases sitting between them.

V and J are TRBV6-8 and TRBJ1-5; D may be TRBD1 (6 bases). Germline CDR1 MNHGY, CDR2 SAAAGT. CDR3 length: 18 residues. Trimming stripped 6 bases from V and 2 bases from J, with 23 bases between. For the CDR3, the DNA is TGTGCCAGCAGCCGCAGGGGACCAGAAAATTCGGGCAATCAGCCCCAGCATTTT. It codes for CASSRRGPENSGNQPQHF.

The V call is TRBV6-5, the J call TRBJ1-2, with D possibly matching TRBD1 (5 bases). The CDR3 length is 16 residues. The germline CDR1 and CDR2 sequences are MNHEY and SVGAGI. The V gene lost 0 bases and the J gene lost 3 bases, with 14 bases spanning the gap. For the CDR3, the DNA is TGTGCCAGCAGTTACTCGATGCTGGTGGGGGACTATGGCTACACCTTC. It yields the protein CASSYSMLVGDYGYTF.

The chain is built from TRBV6-5 and TRBJ2-5; 7 bases are a match to TRBD1. This CDR3 is 14 amino acids long. The J segment lost 3 bases and the V segment lost 9 bases, leaving 10 bases of the junction unmatched. The germline gives CDR1 MNHEY, CDR2 SVGAGI. CDR3 sequence (DNA): TGTGCCAGTAAGGGGGCAGGGAGAAAAGAGACCCAGTACTTC. Translating it yields CASKGAGRKETQYF.

CDR3 protein: CASSSQFILYF. The CDR3 region has the DNA TGTGCCAGTAGTTCGCAATTCATCCTATATTTT. V and J are TRBV19 and TRBJ1-3, with unresolved D. V dropped 5 bases and J dropped 14 bases, with 13 bases sitting between them. This CDR3 has 11 amino acids. CDR1 and CDR2 (germline): LNHDA, SQIVND (reference sequence).

The rearrangement uses TRBV7-8 and TRBJ1-2; D remains ambiguous. CDR3 length: 16 residues. Trimming cost V 6 bases and J 3 bases, with 20 bases left between them. Germline lookup yields CDR1 SGHVS and CDR2 FQNEAQ. CDR3 sequence reads: CASRPLGRSRDYGYTF. The CDR3 coding sequence is TGTGCCAGCAGACCTCTCGGACGGTCCCGGGACTATGGCTACACCTTC.

In its sample, this clone was seen a few times. CDR3 DNA sequence: TGTGCCAGCAGTGAATTACGTACCTACGAGCAGTACGTC. It encodes CASSELRTYEQYV. This chain uses TRBV6-1 with TRBJ2-7, with unresolved D. Germline V gene lookup returns CDR1 MNHNS and CDR2 SASEGT. The V end lost 2 bases, the J end lost 2 bases, and 7 bases lay between the germline ends. This CDR3 is 13 amino acids long.

Only one count was recorded for this clone. The chain couples TRBV5-1 to TRBJ2-2; 10 bases match TRBD1. CDR1 is SGHRS and CDR2 is YFSETQ in the germline V gene. The CDR3 length is 16 residues. The V and J ends lost 0 bases and 5 bases, in that order; junction bases with no gene match: 4. CDR3 residues: CASSLGQGASTGELFF. The CDR3, as DNA: TGCGCCAGCAGCTTGGGACAGGGGGCTTCGACCGGGGAGCTGTTTTTT.

This clone was found once. The chain carries TRBV6-1 and TRBJ2-1, with unresolved D. Trimming took 2 bases from V and 7 from J, leaving 18 bases between them. This CDR3 contains 16 residues. In germline, CDR1 is MNHNS, CDR2 SASEGT. CDR3 nucleotide sequence: TGTGCCAGCAGTGAATTAACCACTCTCCCCCCAAATGAGCAGTTCTTC. As protein: CASSELTTLPPNEQFF.

CDR3 in amino acids: CASSYLQQANVLTF. In nucleotides, the CDR3 is TGTGCCAGCAGTTACCTACAGCAGGCCAACGTCCTGACTTTC. The V and J genes are TRBV6-6 and TRBJ2-6; D not certain. Germline V gene data show CDR1 as MNHNY and CDR2 as SVGAGI (reference sequence). The CDR3 length is 14 residues. Trimming cost V 2 bases and J 6 bases, with 8 bases left between them.

The CDR3 loop reads CASSQQGNQPQHF. DNA for the CDR3: TGTGCCAGCAGCCAACAGGGGAATCAGCCCCAGCATTTT. The V and J genes are TRBV3-1 (or the pseudogene TRBV3-2) and TRBJ1-5; D might be TRBD1 (6 bases). CDR1 LGHDT and CDR2 YNNKEL come from the germline V gene (reference sequence). Between the trimmed V and J ends, which lost 2 bases and 4 bases, there was a span of 6 bases. CDR3 length: 13 residues.

The chain is built from TRBV6-5 and TRBJ2-5, with no clear D. This CDR3 contains 13 residues. Trimming removed 6 bases at V and 1 base at J, with 9 bases between. Germline CDR1 MNHEY, CDR2 SVGAGI. The CDR3 region has the DNA TGTGCCAGCAGGGCGGAATTCCAAGAGACCCAGTACTTC. The encoded protein is CASRAEFQETQYF.

The chain recombines TRBV28 with TRBJ1-6; D is perhaps TRBD1 (6 bases). The CDR3 is 20 amino acids. CDR1 is MDHEN, CDR2 SYDVKM, per germline. V lost 4 bases and J lost 10, with 32 bases in between. The DNA for the CDR3 is TGTGCCAGCAGTTCCCCCTTTGAGGCCAGAGGGGGTAGTAATCGGTCACCCCTCCACTTT. Amino acids: CASSSPFEARGGSNRSPLHF.

V gene TRBV19 combines with J gene TRBJ1-1, with unresolved D. The CDR3 loop spans 15 amino acids. Deletions cut 1 base from V and 0 bases from J, with 9 bases between. Germline V gene lookup returns CDR1 LNHDA and CDR2 SQIVND (reference sequence). The CDR3 bases are TGTGCCAGTAGTATAGCCGTCGCGGTGAACACTGAAGCTTTCTTT. Translation gives CASSIAVAVNTEAFF.

The chain has TRBV7-3 and TRBJ2-3; 7 positions match TRBD2. Germline CDR1 is SGHTA and CDR2 is FQGTGA. The CDR3 covers 15 residues. J gave up 0 bases and V 5 bases, and 5 bases lay outside the gene matches. The CDR3 sequence: CASSQGLTSTDTQYF. The CDR3 DNA is TGTGCCAGCAGCCAGGGACTAACTAGCACAGATACGCAGTATTTT.

V gene TRBV6-5 combines with J gene TRBJ2-3; D assignment may be TRBD1 or TRBD2 (5 bases each). Trimming left V 0 bases short and J 0 bases short, with 10 bases between. Germline CDR1 and CDR2: MNHEY and SVGAGI. This CDR3 has 16 amino acids. The CDR3 sequence: CASSYSYEGSTDTQYF. The CDR3 region has the DNA TGTGCCAGCAGTTACTCGTACGAGGGGAGCACAGATACGCAGTATTTT.

This rearrangement joins TRBV28 to TRBJ1-2; D may be TRBD1 (6 bases). There are 14 residues in the CDR3. V was cut by 4 bases and J by 5 bases, with 14 bases left in between. Germline CDR1 and CDR2: MDHEN and SYDVKM. Written as DNA, the CDR3 is TGTGCCAGCAGTTCCGACGGACAGATTTATGGCTACACCTTC. Its protein is CASSSDGQIYGYTF.

The gene calls are TRBV6-5 and TRBJ2-1; TRBD2 agrees at 10 bases. The germline V gene has CDR1 MNHEY and CDR2 SVGAGI. J gave up 4 bases and V 6 bases, and 6 bases lay outside the gene matches. The CDR3 is 15 amino acids. Here the CDR3 DNA reads TGTGCCAGCAGCCCATTAGCGGGGGGTTACAATGAGCAGTTCTTC. This sequence encodes CASSPLAGGYNEQFF.

The chain combines TRBV6-1 with TRBJ1-4, with D hard to call. Germline loops: CDR1 MNHNS, CDR2 SASEGT. There are 14 residues in the CDR3. V gave up 1 base and J gave up 8 bases, with 11 bases separating them. CDR3 bases: TGTGCCAGCAGTGAAGGGGAGAACCCAGAAAAACTGTTTTTT. Protein: CASSEGENPEKLFF.